This passage covers 14 T cell receptor beta chains from one sample sequenced in a study of T-cell memory formation after mild COVID-19 (dated by TCRdb to about 2021). To prepare the library, 5' RACE was applied. The instrument was an Illumina NovaSeq 6000. TCRdb trimmed public reads at Q25 via fastp, called clones via MiXCR and kept in-frame beta chains. CDR3 protein sequences are deduplicated, and each keeps its most common genes and DNA. Across this sample there are about 400,000 distinct CDR3 sequences, with 24% seen only once. Roughly 8.9% of the sample comes from the top ten. The sample taken for sequencing was PBMCs or a T cell subset sorted from them (not recorded which). Receptors originate from an adult woman who had mild COVID-19 (a few samples of this study predate the infection). The sample titles of this study are shuffled in the database, so cell type and time point are left out; the donor was told from shared clones.

In its sample, this clonotype was seen once. V and J are TRBV7-9 and TRBJ2-7, with 9 positions matching TRBD1. From germline, CDR1 is SEHNR and CDR2 FQNEAQ (reference sequence). Unmatched junction bases numbered 7, after V lost 4 bases and J lost 3 bases. The CDR3 has 15 amino acids. CDR3 loop: CASSSRTGAIYEQYF. DNA for the CDR3: TGTGCCAGCAGCTCGAGGACAGGGGCCATCTACGAGCAGTACTTC.

This clonotype was found a few times. The chain couples TRBV4-1 to TRBJ2-2; TRBD2 is a possible D gene (7 bases). V was clipped by 0 bases and J by 4 bases, with 15 bases between them. The germline gives CDR1 MGHRA, CDR2 YSYEKL. The CDR3 is 17 residues long. The CDR3 protein is CASSQDRGGSTTGELFF. CDR3 DNA: TGCGCCAGCAGCCAAGATAGGGGGGGCTCTACCACCGGGGAGCTGTTTTTT.

This clonotype has more than one count but fewer than ten. The chain uses TRBV12-5 and TRBJ2-2; D is unresolved. V was cut by 0 bases and J by 2 bases, with 4 bases left in between. Germline V CDR1 and CDR2: LGHNT, FRNRAP. There are 14 residues in the CDR3. For the CDR3, the DNA is TGTGCTAGTGGTTTGGTACATAACACCGGGGAGCTGTTTTTT. Its translation: CASGLVHNTGELFF.

In this sample, this clonotype turned up many times. The gene calls are TRBV15 and TRBJ2-7; maybe TRBD1 (6 bases). V lost 0 bases and J lost 2, with 8 bases in between. The CDR3 loop spans 14 amino acids. The V gene's germline CDR1 is LNHNV and CDR2 YYDKDF (reference sequence). This CDR3 reads CATSRDRGPYEQYF. DNA of the CDR3: TGTGCCACCAGCAGAGACAGGGGACCCTACGAGCAGTACTTC.

The chain employs TRBV4-3 and TRBJ2-1; no firm D call. V shed 0 bases and J shed 6 bases, with 6 bases lying between them. Germline V lookup: CDR1 LGHNA, CDR2 YSLEER. The CDR3 is 13 residues long. The CDR3 is CASSQEASNEQFF. In DNA, the CDR3 is TGCGCCAGCAGCCAAGAGGCGAGCAATGAGCAGTTCTTC.

This chain links TRBV6-1 with TRBJ2-1, with D hard to call. The CDR3 covers 13 residues. The germline V gene has CDR1 MNHNS and CDR2 SASEGT. Trimming removed 7 bases at V and 2 bases at J, with 9 bases between. The CDR3 DNA reads TGTGCCAGCATCCACACCGCCTACAATGAGCAGTTCTTC. Translated: CASIHTAYNEQFF.

This clonotype was observed a handful of times. The chain recombines TRBV7-2 with TRBJ1-6, with D unresolved. The CDR3 spans 17 residues. CDR1 is SGHTA and CDR2 is FQGNSA in the germline V gene. V was pared by 2 bases and J by 0 bases, with 11 bases between. CDR3 amino acids: CASSLLGLSSYNSPLHF. CDR3 DNA sequence: TGTGCCAGCAGCTTACTGGGCCTTAGCTCCTATAATTCACCCCTCCACTTT.

This clonotype has only a few counts. V gene TRBV3-1 combines with J gene TRBJ1-3, with unresolved D. The CDR3 has 15 residues. V lost 1 base to trimming and J lost 0 bases, with 7 bases between them. The germline gives CDR1 LGHDT, CDR2 YNNKEL (reference sequence). The CDR3 DNA follows: TGTGCCAGCAGCCAAGGGGCCTACTCTGGAAACACCATATATTTT. It specifies CASSQGAYSGNTIYF.

The table lists this clonotype with a few counts. The chain couples TRBV6-6 to TRBJ2-5; 9 bases align to TRBD1. J lost 4 bases, V lost 6 bases, and 12 bases had no gene match. This CDR3 is built from 16 residues. Germline V gene sequence: CDR1 MNHNY, CDR2 SVGAGI (reference sequence). The CDR3 protein is CASSQYGDRVGETQYF. The CDR3 coding sequence is TGTGCCAGCAGCCAATACGGGGACAGGGTAGGAGAGACCCAGTACTTC.

The CDR3 loop is CASSYRTLGYEQYF. The CDR3 DNA sequence: TGTGCCAGCAGTTACAGGACATTAGGCTACGAGCAGTACTTC. The chain is built from TRBV6-5 and TRBJ2-7, with TRBD1 as a possible D gene (5 bases). Per the germline V gene, CDR1 is MNHEY and CDR2 is SVGAGI. Trimming stripped 2 bases from V and 3 bases from J, with 11 bases between. The CDR3 sequence is 14 residues long.

This rearrangement joins TRBV6-2 or TRBV6-3 to TRBJ2-7; TRBD2 might be the D (6 bases). This CDR3 region has 16 residues. Trimming took off 2 bases at V and 0 bases at J, with 14 bases between the two ends. The germline gives CDR1 MNHEY, CDR2 SVGEGT. The CDR3 DNA sequence: TGTGCCAGCAGTTACCATCTGGCGGGGAGCTCCTACGAGCAGTACTTC. Translated: CASSYHLAGSSYEQYF.

In nucleotides, the CDR3 is TGTGCCAGCAGCTCGGAAGCCTATTTTGGAAACACCATATATTTT. Amino acids: CASSSEAYFGNTIYF. The rearrangement uses TRBV5-5 and TRBJ1-3, with D hard to call. V lost 3 bases, J lost 3 bases, and 13 bases lay in between. The CDR3 is made up of 15 amino acids. Germline CDR1 SGHKS, CDR2 YYEKEE (reference sequence).

The CDR3 loop reads CASSLWTGDEQFF. The CDR3 DNA reads TGTGCCAGCAGCCTTTGGACAGGGGATGAGCAGTTCTTC. V gene TRBV3-1 combines with J gene TRBJ2-1, with 9 bases identical to TRBD1. The CDR3 is 13 residues long. With V trimmed by 4 bases and J by 8 bases, 3 bases remained unmatched. Per the germline V gene, CDR1 is LGHDT and CDR2 is YNNKEL (reference sequence).

This clonotype was detected a few times. The chain is built from TRBV20-1 and TRBJ1-1; D may be TRBD1 (5 bases). The CDR3 totals 15 residues. Germline CDR1 is DFQATT and CDR2 is SNEGSKA (reference sequence). The CDR3 sequence is CSVLAAGRGSTEAFF. CDR3 coding DNA: TGCAGCGTACTGGCCGCGGGGCGGGGGAGCACTGAAGCTTTCTTT.